One T cell receptor beta chain is described in this entry. Its antigen is currently unknown. This record comes from a study of shared clonotypes between healthy human individuals. Findings and caveats of the study: Across a few donors, naive CD4 shared roughly 5%, naive CD8 over 3%, memory CD4 over 2%, memory CD8 0.4%. Among the subsets, naive ones generally showed larger estimated richness than memory ones.

The CDR3 consists of 14 residues. Germline V gene sequence: CDR1 SGHVS, CDR2 FQNEAQ. V gave up 1 base and J gave up 5 bases, with 11 bases separating them. At a deep level, the assay was run. TCRdb's copy holds only in-frame clones and misses some; the assay was immunoSEQ multiplex PCR. The data contain hundreds of thousands of clones, around 78% of them singletons. The TCR comes from a woman in her 30s in good health. Specimen: memory CD4+ T cells sorted from blood. The subset: CD45RA-negative fraction. The chain joins TRBV7-8 to TRBJ1-2; a weak D match, TRBD1 (5 bases). CDR3 region: CASSLGVGGYGYTF. The CDR3 DNA is TGTGCCAGCAGCTTAGGAGTCGGGGGGTATGGCTACACCTTC.